The rows below give T cell receptor beta chains drawn from one sample of a study of blood T cells in healthy people across ages. TCRdb fed the 5' RACE reads into MiXCR, producing one record per CDR3 protein. There are about 1,600,000 distinct CDR3 sequences in the sample; 35% to 45% occur only once, and less than 8% lies in the top ten. The sequenced material came from blood. These receptors were taken from a young woman in good health. CDR3s include the opening cysteine and the closing phenylalanine or tryptophan. Fields, in order: J gene, clone size, D gene, V gene, CDR3 protein, CDR3 DNA. The D gene is left open where the match is weak. Clone size appears in some rows only: once, few, many, or a class for an expanded clone.

>TRBJ1-5|.|TRBD1|TRBV5-1
CASSLEMGQSSNQPQHF
TGCGCCAGCAGCTTGGAGATGGGACAGAGTAGCAATCAGCCCCAGCATTTT
>TRBJ2-5|.|.|TRBV20-1
CSARPTVGNYNEQYF
TGCAGTGCTAGACCGACGGTAGGAAATTACAATGAGCAGTACTTC
>TRBJ1-2|few|.|TRBV20-1
CSAADPGDYGYTF
TGCAGTGCAGCTGATCCGGGGGACTATGGCTACACCTTC
>TRBJ2-3|.|.|TRBV5-1
CASGPRDTSTDTQYF
TGCGCCAGCGGACCCCGGGACACAAGCACAGATACGCAGTATTTT
>TRBJ2-1|few|.|TRBV6-2/TRBV6-3
CASSYPAFNEQFF
TGTGCCAGCAGTTACCCAGCTTTCAATGAGCAGTTCTTC
>TRBJ2-6|.|.|TRBV3-1
CASGQRGSGANVLTF
TGTGCCAGCGGTCAGAGGGGTTCGGGGGCCAACGTCCTGACTTTC
>TRBJ2-4|few|.|TRBV12-3/TRBV12-4
CASSLTAKNIQYF
TGTGCCAGCAGTTTGACAGCCAAAAACATTCAGTACTTC
>TRBJ2-5|.|TRBD2|TRBV24-1
CATSDWPSGRIFGETQYF
TGTGCCACCAGTGATTGGCCTAGCGGGAGAATCTTTGGAGAGACCCAGTACTTC
>TRBJ2-3|.|.|TRBV18
CASSPEVSGPTDTQYF
TGTGCCAGCTCACCGGAAGTTTCGGGACCCACAGATACGCAGTATTTT
>TRBJ2-7|.|.|TRBV25-1
CASSELGVWHEQYF
TGTGCCAGCAGTGAATTGGGTGTTTGGCACGAGCAGTACTTC
>TRBJ2-5|.|.|TRBV29-1
CSVPEWGALGTQYF
TGCAGCGTCCCCGAGTGGGGGGCTCTAGGGACCCAGTACTTC
>TRBJ1-1|few|.|TRBV5-1
CASSLVPAGGTEAFF
TGCGCCAGCAGCTTGGTCCCCGCCGGGGGCACTGAAGCTTTCTTT
>TRBJ1-2|.|.|TRBV6-1
CASSEGPQGESFGYTF
TGTGCCAGCAGTGAAGGGCCCCAGGGTGAATCGTTTGGCTACACCTTC
>TRBJ1-6|.|.|TRBV25-1
CASSLTSQGRYGSPLHF
TGTGCCAGCAGTTTAACCTCCCAGGGTAGATACGGCTCACCCCTCCACTTT
>TRBJ2-1|.|TRBD2|TRBV28
CASSFASGGAEQFF
TGTGCCAGCAGTTTCGCTAGCGGGGGTGCAGAGCAGTTCTTC
>TRBJ1-6|.|TRBD1|TRBV12-3/TRBV12-4
CASSVNLGTGVSSYNSPLHF
TGTGCCAGCAGTGTGAACTTAGGGACAGGGGTTAGCTCCTATAATTCACCCCTCCACTTT
>TRBJ1-1|.|TRBD1|TRBV12-3/TRBV12-4
CASSITGDAEAFF
TGTGCCAGCAGTATAACAGGGGACGCTGAAGCTTTCTTT
>TRBJ2-7|.|TRBD2|TRBV12-3/TRBV12-4
CASSTGTRNEQYF
TGTGCCAGCAGTACCGGGACTAGAAACGAGCAGTACTTC
>TRBJ2-5|.|TRBD2|TRBV20-1
CSARVVAGGETQYF
TGCAGTGCTAGAGTGGTAGCGGGGGGAGAGACCCAGTACTTC
>TRBJ2-1|.|TRBD2|TRBV6-7
CACSSTSGGQNEQFF
TGTGCCTGCAGTAGTACTAGCGGGGGTCAGAATGAGCAGTTCTTC
>TRBJ1-2|few|TRBD1|TRBV15
CATSRPQGGAFLDYTF
TGTGCCACCAGCAGGCCTCAGGGGGGGGCCTTCCTTGACTACACCTTC
>TRBJ2-7|many|.|TRBV10-3
CAISESRTEQYF
TGTGCCATCAGTGAGTCGCGGACGGAGCAGTACTTC
>TRBJ1-2|.|.|TRBV10-3
CAISEQNYGYTF
TGTGCCATCAGTGAACAGAACTATGGCTACACCTTC
>TRBJ2-3|.|TRBD2|TRBV10-1
CASSEARGVTDTQYF
TGCGCCAGCAGTGAGGCGCGGGGGGTCACAGATACGCAGTATTTT
>TRBJ2-1|.|.|TRBV27
CASSFGLGYNEQFF
TGTGCCAGCAGTTTTGGGCTAGGGTACAATGAGCAGTTCTTC
>TRBJ2-7|.|.|TRBV6-1
CASSERETPSSYEQYF
TGTGCCAGCAGTGAACGGGAGACGCCGAGCTCCTACGAGCAGTACTTC
>TRBJ1-1|.|.|TRBV12-3/TRBV12-4
CASSFQGSWGTEAFF
TGTGCCAGCAGTTTCCAGGGATCATGGGGCACTGAAGCTTTCTTT
>TRBJ2-7|many|TRBD1|TRBV5-1
CASSFRDRAYEQYF
TGCGCCAGCAGTTTCCGGGACAGGGCATACGAGCAGTACTTC
>TRBJ2-5|many|.|TRBV28
CASSLSWETQYF
TGTGCCAGCAGTTTATCTTGGGAGACCCAGTACTTC
>TRBJ2-5|few|TRBD2|TRBV2
CASDPAGGQETQYF
TGTGCCAGCGATCCAGCGGGAGGGCAAGAGACCCAGTACTTC
>TRBJ1-4|.|TRBD1|TRBV2
CASSEWTGGAEKLFF
TGTGCCAGCAGTGAGTGGACAGGGGGTGCTGAAAAACTGTTTTTT
>TRBJ1-1|few|.|TRBV2
CASGGAAMNTEAFF
TGTGCCAGCGGGGGAGCAGCCATGAACACTGAAGCTTTCTTT
>TRBJ2-1|.|TRBD2|TRBV25-1
CASKESGGTRSYNEQFF
TGTGCCAGCAAGGAGAGCGGGGGGACCAGGTCCTACAATGAGCAGTTCTTC
>TRBJ1-6|few|.|TRBV7-9
CASSGGRVNSPLHF
TGTGCCAGCAGCGGCGGGAGGGTGAATTCACCCCTCCACTTT
>TRBJ2-3|.|.|TRBV4-1
CASSQGLGMGTQYF
TGCGCCAGCAGCCAAGGTCTCGGGATGGGTACGCAGTATTTT
>TRBJ1-2|few|TRBD1|TRBV20-1
CSARGTGVDYGYTF
TGCAGTGCTAGGGGTACAGGGGTCGACTATGGCTACACCTTC
>TRBJ2-7|many|TRBD1|TRBV18
CASSRGQGAYEQYF
TGTGCCAGCAGCCGAGGACAGGGCGCCTACGAGCAGTACTTC
>TRBJ1-5|.|.|TRBV12-3/TRBV12-4
CASSFKQIPPQHF
TGTGCCAGCAGCTTTAAACAAATTCCGCCCCAGCATTTT
>TRBJ2-5|.|.|TRBV20-1
CSARSGLQETQYF
TGCAGTGCTAGGTCTGGGCTACAAGAGACCCAGTACTTC
>TRBJ1-1|few|.|TRBV12-3/TRBV12-4
CASSQQGITEAFF
TGTGCCAGCAGCCAACAGGGTATCACTGAAGCTTTCTTT
>TRBJ1-1|.|.|TRBV5-1
CASSPTGTGGTEAFF
TGCGCCAGCAGCCCGACCGGGACGGGGGGGACTGAAGCTTTCTTT
>TRBJ2-5|.|TRBD2|TRBV3-1
CASSQWSGRVGTQYF
TGTGCCAGCAGCCAATGGAGCGGGAGGGTAGGGACCCAGTACTTC
>TRBJ2-5|once|.|TRBV4-1
CASSPSLGAQYF
TGCGCCAGCAGCCCATCGTTGGGGGCCCAGTACTTC
>TRBJ1-6|few|TRBD1|TRBV4-1
CASSQEGTGGGNSPLHF
TGCGCCAGCAGCCAAGAAGGGACAGGGGGTGGTAATTCACCCCTCCACTTT
>TRBJ1-4|.|.|TRBV29-1
CSVAESGLEKLFF
TGCAGCGTTGCTGAGTCAGGCCTGGAAAAACTGTTTTTT
>TRBJ2-7|many|.|TRBV27
CASSLRRGSYEQYF
TGTGCCAGCAGTTTACGCCGGGGATCCTACGAGCAGTACTTC
>TRBJ1-2|many|TRBD1|TRBV7-3
CASSPDRGNLYGYTF
TGTGCCAGCAGCCCGGACAGGGGCAACCTCTATGGCTACACCTTC
>TRBJ2-1|.|.|TRBV6-4
CASSDSTARGFNNEQFF
TGTGCCAGCAGTGACTCGACCGCCAGGGGATTTAACAATGAGCAGTTCTTC
>TRBJ2-1|.|.|TRBV9
CASSVDGVNYNEQFF
TGTGCCAGCAGCGTAGACGGGGTCAACTACAATGAGCAGTTCTTC
>TRBJ2-3|few|.|TRBV4-1
CASSQVLFTDTQYF
TGCGCCAGCAGCCAAGTACTATTCACAGATACGCAGTATTTT
>TRBJ1-1|.|.|TRBV7-9
CASSPDPLGEAFF
TGTGCCAGCAGTCCCGATCCGCTGGGTGAAGCTTTCTTT
>TRBJ2-7|few|.|TRBV6-5
CASSATGFTNFEQYF
TGTGCCAGCAGCGCAACGGGATTCACGAACTTCGAGCAGTACTTC
>TRBJ2-3|.|.|TRBV6-1
CASKSRQVGADTQYF
TGTGCCAGCAAATCCCGTCAAGTTGGTGCAGATACGCAGTATTTT